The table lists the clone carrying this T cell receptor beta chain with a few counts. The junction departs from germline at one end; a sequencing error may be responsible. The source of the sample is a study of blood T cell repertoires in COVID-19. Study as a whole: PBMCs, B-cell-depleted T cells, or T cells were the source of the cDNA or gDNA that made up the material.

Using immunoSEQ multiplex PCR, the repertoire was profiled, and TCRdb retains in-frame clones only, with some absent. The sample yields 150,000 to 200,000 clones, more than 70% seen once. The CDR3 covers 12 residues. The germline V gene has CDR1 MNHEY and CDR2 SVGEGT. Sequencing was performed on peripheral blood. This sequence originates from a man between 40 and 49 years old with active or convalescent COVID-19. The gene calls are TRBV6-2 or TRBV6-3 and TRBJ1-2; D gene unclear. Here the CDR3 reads CASSRSERAGFF. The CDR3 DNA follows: TGTGCCAGCAGCCGTAGCGAGAGGGCGGGATTCTTC.